This passage covers 22 T cell receptor beta chains from one sample sequenced in a study of shared clonotypes between healthy human individuals. Repertoires were generated with immunoSEQ multiplex PCR, while TCRdb's copy carries only in-frame clones and drops some. The profile shows 2 million to 3 million clones, over 85% of them singletons. The specimen was naive CD4+ T cells from PBMCs. Subset noted: CD45RA+ positively selected. These TCRs come from a man between 18 and 29 years old in good health. Some clones in this sample may be carry-over from other donors' samples.

The CDR3, as DNA: TGTGCCAGCACCATCCCGGTGCACGGGAGAATGAACACTGAAGCTTTCTTT. This gives the protein CASTIPVHGRMNTEAFF. The chain links TRBV19 to TRBJ1-1; D gene uncertain. The CDR3 has 17 amino acids. Trimming shortened V by 9 bases and J by 0 bases, and 23 bases separated the two germline ends. CDR1 is LNHDA and CDR2 is SQIVND in the germline V gene (reference sequence).

The chain employs TRBV28 and TRBJ2-1; 12 bases align to TRBD2. This CDR3 is built from 15 residues. Germline CDR1 is MDHEN and CDR2 is SYDVKM. The junction had 11 bases not matched to a gene; V was cut back by 7 bases and J by 10 bases. The CDR3 region is CASTLTSGRRGEQFF. The CDR3 nucleotides are TGTGCCAGCACCTTGACTAGCGGGAGACGTGGCGAGCAGTTCTTC.

Written as DNA, the CDR3 is TGTGCCAGCAGCCGAGGCACTAATCAGCCCCAGCATTTT. This sequence encodes CASSRGTNQPQHF. The chain is built from TRBV28 and TRBJ1-5, with D unresolved. Germline CDR1 and CDR2: MDHEN and SYDVKM. With 6 bases removed from V and 4 bases from J, the gap between germline ends came to 10 bases. CDR3 length equals 13 residues.

Notes on this clone: The same CDR3 is also encoded by other DNA sequences in this sample. The J gene is TRBJ2-5, the V gene TRBV5-1; perhaps TRBD1 as D (5 bases). Deletions cut 0 bases from V and 0 bases from J, with 6 bases between. CDR3 length: 14 amino acids. Looked up from germline, CDR1 is SGHRS and CDR2 is YFSETQ. For the CDR3, the DNA is TGCGCCAGCAGCTTGGAGGGGAACCAAGAGACCCAGTACTTC. Protein: CASSLEGNQETQYF.

The CDR3 DNA is TGTGCCAGCTCACGCGGCGGACCCCAAGCGAACACTGAAGCTTTCTTT. Encoded protein: CASSRGGPQANTEAFF. V gene TRBV18 combines with J gene TRBJ1-1; D remains unclear. Trimming took off 4 bases at V and 1 base at J, with 16 bases between the two ends. CDR3 size: 16 residues. In germline, CDR1 is KGHSH, CDR2 LQKENI.

The chain combines TRBV6-5 with TRBJ1-4, with D uncertain. V was cut by 4 bases and J by 4 bases, with 16 bases left in between. The V gene's germline CDR1 is MNHEY and CDR2 SVGAGI. The CDR3 spans 16 residues. This chain's CDR3 is CASSWVDGSINEKLFF. In nucleotides, the CDR3 is TGTGCCAGCAGTTGGGTGGACGGGAGTATTAATGAAAAACTGTTTTTT.

The chain is built from TRBV21-1 and TRBJ1-5; TRBD1, the table's D call, was not compared with the DNA. TRBV21-1 represents a pseudogene. There are 19 residues in the CDR3. The CDR3 loop is CASSKEGEKTGGLHQPQHF. In DNA, the CDR3 is TGTGCCAGCAGCAAAGAGGGGGAAAAAACAGGGGGACTTCATCAGCCCCAGCATTTT.

This clone was picked up a small number of times. In DNA, the CDR3 is TGTGCCTGGAGGTCATCCCCGGGCTCTTTCTTT. Translation gives CAWRSSPGSFF. V gene TRBV30 combines with J gene TRBJ1-1; D gene unclear. V lost 3 bases to trimming and J lost 12 bases, with 14 bases between them. CDR1 and CDR2 from the germline V gene are GTSNPN and SVGIG (reference sequence). This CDR3 spans 11 amino acids.

The rearrangement links TRBV7-9 to TRBJ1-1, with a weak D call TRBD1 (5 bases). The germline V gene has CDR1 SEHNR and CDR2 FQNEAQ (reference sequence). The CDR3 loop spans 12 amino acids. V lost 2 bases to trimming and J lost 7 bases, with 8 bases between them. The CDR3 loop reads CASSLQGGEAFF. In nucleotides, the CDR3 is TGTGCCAGCAGCTTACAGGGAGGTGAAGCTTTCTTT.

The rearrangement joins TRBV5-1 to TRBJ2-6, with 9 bases fitting TRBD1. Germline values: CDR1 SGHRS, CDR2 YFSETQ. Trimming cost V 2 bases and J 2 bases; bases outside gene matches: 11. This CDR3 contains 19 residues. The CDR3 protein is CASSFSPIWTGAGANVLTF. The CDR3 nucleotides read TGCGCCAGCAGCTTTAGTCCCATTTGGACAGGGGCTGGGGCCAACGTCCTGACTTTC.

This clone has only one observation. V and J are TRBV30 and TRBJ1-3; 9 bases align to TRBD1. V lost 3 bases, J lost 3 bases, and 6 bases stayed unmatched. Looked up from germline, CDR1 is GTSNPN and CDR2 is SVGIG (reference sequence). The CDR3 spans 15 residues. The CDR3 sequence: CAWRWTGAFGNTIYF. The CDR3 region has the DNA TGTGCCTGGAGATGGACAGGGGCATTTGGAAACACCATATATTTT.

In this sample, this clone turned up once. This chain joins TRBV2 and TRBJ2-3; D gene unclear. Germline-derived CDR1 and CDR2 are SNHLY and FYNNEI. The ends were cut back, 2 bases at V and 5 bases at J, with 11 bases in the middle. The CDR3 contains 14 residues. The CDR3 spells CASSETTDQDTQYF. The CDR3 bases are TGTGCCAGCAGTGAAACTACCGATCAAGATACGCAGTATTTT.

The gene calls are TRBV27 and TRBJ2-1; 7 bases are a match to TRBD1. The V gene end was trimmed by 5 bases and the J gene end by 2 bases; junction bases not matched to a gene: 9. CDR1 is MNHEY and CDR2 is SMNVEV in the germline V gene (reference sequence). The CDR3 is 16 residues long. The CDR3 nucleotides are TGTGCCAGCAGTCCACGGCCCGGGACAGCCTACAATGAGCAGTTCTTC. Protein: CASSPRPGTAYNEQFF.

The chain has TRBV27 and TRBJ1-6; unclear D gene. This CDR3 has 14 residues. CDR1 is MNHEY and CDR2 is SMNVEV in the germline V gene (reference sequence). V shed 5 bases and J shed 10 bases, with 15 bases lying between them. This CDR3 reads CASSQWGVESPLHF. For the CDR3, the DNA is TGTGCCAGCAGTCAATGGGGAGTGGAATCACCCCTCCACTTT.

The J gene is TRBJ1-5, the V gene TRBV7-2; a weak D match, TRBD1 (6 bases). The CDR3 sequence is 19 residues long. V was cut by 3 bases and J by 3 bases, with 24 bases left in between. CDR1 SGHTA and CDR2 FQGNSA come from the germline V gene. The CDR3 loop is CASSLTGFSTSVVNQPQHF. The CDR3 coding sequence is TGTGCCAGCAGCTTGACAGGTTTTAGTACATCAGTCGTCAATCAGCCCCAGCATTTT.

This chain joins TRBV28 and TRBJ1-5; 7 bases are a match to TRBD1. Germline lookup yields CDR1 MDHEN and CDR2 SYDVKM. J was trimmed by 2 bases and V by 7 bases; bases with no gene match: 2. CDR3 length: 13 residues. DNA of the CDR3: TGTGCCAGCACCGACAGGGGCAATCAGCCCCAGCATTTT. Its translation: CASTDRGNQPQHF.

J is TRBJ1-4 and V is TRBV28, with D unclear. The CDR3 has 16 amino acids. The germline V and J ends were trimmed by 4 bases and 0 bases, with 12 bases remaining between them. The germline V gene has CDR1 MDHEN and CDR2 SYDVKM. The DNA for the CDR3 is TGTGCCAGCAGTTCGCCGGACGCAACAACTAATGAAAAACTGTTTTTT. Its protein is CASSSPDATTNEKLFF. Looking up the rest from reference TRBV28 and TRBJ1-4 gives the full variable domain: DVKVTQSSRYLVKRTGEKVFLECVQDMDHENMFWYRQDPGLGLRLIYFSYDVKMKEKGDIPEGYSVSREKKERFSLILESASTNQTSMYLCASSSPDATTNEKLFFGSGTQLSVL.

V gene TRBV27 combines with J gene TRBJ2-7; D call uncertain. Trimming removed 6 bases from V and 3 bases from J, with 15 bases in between. CDR1 MNHEY and CDR2 SMNVEV come from the germline V gene (reference sequence). This CDR3 spans 14 amino acids. The CDR3: CASSLISGFYEQYF. CDR3 DNA: TGTGCCAGCAGCTTGATTTCTGGATTCTACGAGCAGTACTTC.

This rearrangement joins TRBV6-5 to TRBJ2-7; 8 nucleotides match TRBD1. Germline assignment: CDR1 MNHEY and CDR2 SVGAGI. This CDR3 is built from 14 residues. J was trimmed by 9 bases and V by 0 bases; bases with no gene match: 7. As DNA, the CDR3 is TGTGCCAGCAGTTACTCAACCGGACAGGGCGGGCAGTACTTC. Translated, it gives CASSYSTGQGGQYF.

V is TRBV5-4 and J is TRBJ1-4; D remains unclear. This CDR3 has 14 amino acids. Germline V CDR1 and CDR2: SGHNT, YYREEE (reference sequence). The V end lost 4 bases, the J end lost 8 bases, and 15 bases lay between the germline ends. For the CDR3, the DNA is TGTGCCAGCAGCCTCACGCAAACGGGGGAAAAACTGTTTTTT. Its protein product is CASSLTQTGEKLFF.

This clone was observed once. The chain carries TRBV6-6 and TRBJ2-3; D not certain. V lost 4 bases and J 0 bases, leaving 8 bases between the germline ends. The CDR3 is 14 amino acids. Per germline, CDR1 MNHNY and CDR2 SVGAGI (reference sequence). CDR3 protein: CASSSPASTDTQYF. DNA of the CDR3: TGTGCCAGCAGTTCCCCCGCCAGCACAGATACGCAGTATTTT.

A word on this clone: At one end, the junction sequence differs from germline, possibly due to a read error. The genes are TRBV6-5 and TRBJ2-7, with D unclear. Germline CDR1 is MNHEY and CDR2 is SVGAGI. This CDR3 is built from 15 residues. CDR3 protein: CASSYRYSPSSEQYF. The CDR3 DNA follows: TGTGCCAGCAGTTACAGGTACTCCCCCTCCTCCGAGCAGTACTTC.